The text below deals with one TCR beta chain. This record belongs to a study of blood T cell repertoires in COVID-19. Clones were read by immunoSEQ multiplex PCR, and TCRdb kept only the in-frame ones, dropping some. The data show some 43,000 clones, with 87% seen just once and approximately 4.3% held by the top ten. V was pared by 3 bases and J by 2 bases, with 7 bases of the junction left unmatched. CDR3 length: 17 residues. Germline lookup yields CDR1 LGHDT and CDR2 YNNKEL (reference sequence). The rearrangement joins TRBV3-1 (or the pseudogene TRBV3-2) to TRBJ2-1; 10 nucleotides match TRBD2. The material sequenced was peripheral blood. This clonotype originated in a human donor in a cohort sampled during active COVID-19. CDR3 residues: CASSQPWSGRAYNEQFF. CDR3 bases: TGTGCCAGCAGCCAGCCATGGAGCGGGAGGGCCTACAATGAGCAGTTCTTC.